These T cell receptor beta chains were read from a single sample in a study of cytomegalovirus exposure and HLA in healthy donors. The repertoire was sequenced with immunoSEQ multiplex PCR; TCRdb's copy has only in-frame clones and lacks some. Counted here are some 94,000 clones, nearly 70% occurring once; the ten biggest clones make up around 2.5%. Material: PBMCs. The receptor set was obtained from a middle-aged man in good health and CMV-seronegative. Each CDR3 is given with its conserved first and last residue. The D gene is left open where the match is weak. Size tells how often a clone was seen (once, few, many) or the class of an expanded clone, and some rows leave it out.

J gene: TRBJ2-3
V gene: TRBV28
CDR3 length: 12
clone size: NA
D gene: NA
CDR3 DNA: TGTGCCAGCAGCCTTAGCACAGATACGCAGTATTTT
CDR3 protein: CASSLSTDTQYF

J gene: TRBJ2-7
V gene: TRBV28
CDR3 length: 11
clone size: NA
D gene: NA
CDR3 DNA: TGTGCCAGCAGTTTAAACCGGGAGCAGTACTTC
CDR3 protein: CASSLNREQYF

J gene: TRBJ2-3
V gene: TRBV10-3
CDR3 length: 12
clone size: NA
D gene: NA
CDR3 DNA: TGTGCCATCAAGGGGGGGGCAGATACGCAGTATTTT
CDR3 protein: CAIKGGADTQYF

J gene: TRBJ2-1
V gene: TRBV5-6
CDR3 length: 13
clone size: NA
D gene: NA
CDR3 DNA: TGTGCCACCACCTCTCCCGGCTACAATGAGCAGTTCTTC
CDR3 protein: CATTSPGYNEQFF

J gene: TRBJ2-3
V gene: TRBV5-1
CDR3 length: 15
clone size: NA
D gene: TRBD2
CDR3 DNA: TGCGCCAGCAGCTTAATGCTAGCGGGAGGAGATACGCAGTATTTT
CDR3 protein: CASSLMLAGGDTQYF

J gene: TRBJ2-7
V gene: TRBV4-3
CDR3 length: 14
clone size: NA
D gene: NA
CDR3 DNA: TGCGCCAGCAGCCGCAATTCGGTGGCCTACGAGCAGTACTTC
CDR3 protein: CASSRNSVAYEQYF

J gene: TRBJ2-3
V gene: TRBV7-6
CDR3 length: 16
clone size: NA
D gene: TRBD2
CDR3 DNA: TGTGCCAGCAGCCGTCGGCCGGGACTAGCGCGAGATACGCAGTATTTT
CDR3 protein: CASSRRPGLARDTQYF

J gene: TRBJ2-3
V gene: TRBV2
CDR3 length: 16
clone size: NA
D gene: TRBD2
CDR3 DNA: TGTGCCAGCAGTCCAACTAGCGGGAGGGACACAGATACGCAGTATTTT
CDR3 protein: CASSPTSGRDTDTQYF

J gene: TRBJ1-5
V gene: TRBV28
CDR3 length: 16
clone size: NA
D gene: TRBD1
CDR3 DNA: TGTGCCAGCAGTTTATTTCCAGGGGGCGGCAATCAGCCCCAGCATTTT
CDR3 protein: CASSLFPGGGNQPQHF

J gene: TRBJ2-2
V gene: TRBV7-3
CDR3 length: 14
clone size: NA
D gene: NA
CDR3 DNA: TGTGCCAGCAGCACGGACAGGAACACCGGGGAGCTGTTTTTT
CDR3 protein: CASSTDRNTGELFF

J gene: TRBJ1-5
V gene: TRBV12-5
CDR3 length: 16
clone size: NA
D gene: TRBD1
CDR3 DNA: TGTGCTAGTGGACCCGACAGGGGCATGGGCAATCAGCCCCAGCATTTT
CDR3 protein: CASGPDRGMGNQPQHF

J gene: TRBJ2-5
V gene: TRBV20-1
CDR3 length: 11
clone size: NA
D gene: NA
CDR3 DNA: TGCAGTGCTAGCGGGTACGAGACCCAGTACTTC
CDR3 protein: CSASGYETQYF

J gene: TRBJ1-1
V gene: TRBV6-5
CDR3 length: 14
clone size: few
D gene: TRBD1
CDR3 DNA: TGTGCCAGCAGTTCACAGGGGCTGAACACTGAAGCTTTCTTT
CDR3 protein: CASSSQGLNTEAFF

J gene: TRBJ2-1
V gene: TRBV28
CDR3 length: 17
clone size: few
D gene: TRBD2
CDR3 DNA: TGTGCCAGCAGTTCGGGCGGGGGGCCATTATCCTACAATGAGCAGTTCTTC
CDR3 protein: CASSSGGGPLSYNEQFF

J gene: TRBJ1-5
V gene: TRBV2
CDR3 length: 13
clone size: NA
D gene: TRBD1
CDR3 DNA: TGTGCCAGCAGTGGGGACAGCCATCAGCCCCAGCATTTT
CDR3 protein: CASSGDSHQPQHF

J gene: TRBJ1-6
V gene: TRBV7-2
CDR3 length: 16
clone size: NA
D gene: NA
CDR3 DNA: TGTGCCAGCAGCTCGCGGGAGGGGGTAGGTTATTCACCCCTCCACTTT
CDR3 protein: CASSSREGVGYSPLHF

J gene: TRBJ2-7
V gene: TRBV11-2
CDR3 length: 14
clone size: NA
D gene: NA
CDR3 DNA: TGTGCCAGCAGCGACGGACAGCCCTCCTACGAGCAGTACTTC
CDR3 protein: CASSDGQPSYEQYF

J gene: TRBJ2-7
V gene: TRBV4-1
CDR3 length: 16
clone size: NA
D gene: TRBD1
CDR3 DNA: TGCGCCAGCAGCCAACGACTCTGGGACAGCCACTACGAGCAGTACTTC
CDR3 protein: CASSQRLWDSHYEQYF

J gene: TRBJ1-4
V gene: TRBV5-4
CDR3 length: 13
clone size: once
D gene: NA
CDR3 DNA: TGTGCCAGCAGCTTGGGGCGGAACGAAAAACTGTTTTTT
CDR3 protein: CASSLGRNEKLFF

J gene: TRBJ2-7
V gene: TRBV5-1
CDR3 length: 15
clone size: NA
D gene: NA
CDR3 DNA: TGCGCCAGCAGCTTGGTTGGGACACGCAGCTACGAGCAGTACTTC
CDR3 protein: CASSLVGTRSYEQYF

J gene: TRBJ2-7
V gene: TRBV5-6
CDR3 length: 15
clone size: NA
D gene: TRBD1
CDR3 DNA: TGTGCCAGCAGCTTACCGACAGGGTCCCGCTACGAGCAGTACTTC
CDR3 protein: CASSLPTGSRYEQYF

J gene: TRBJ2-6
V gene: TRBV19
CDR3 length: 16
clone size: NA
D gene: NA
CDR3 DNA: TGTGCCAGTAGTATTACAGGGATCCCTGGGGCCAACGTCCTGACTTTC
CDR3 protein: CASSITGIPGANVLTF

J gene: TRBJ2-3
V gene: TRBV4-2
CDR3 length: 16
clone size: NA
D gene: TRBD2
CDR3 DNA: TGTGCCAGCAGCCAAGATGGAGCGGGGCGCACAGATACGCAGTATTTT
CDR3 protein: CASSQDGAGRTDTQYF

J gene: TRBJ1-2
V gene: TRBV7-2
CDR3 length: 15
clone size: NA
D gene: NA
CDR3 DNA: TGTGCCAGCAGCTTAGTCGCCGACGGGAACTATGGCTACACCTTC
CDR3 protein: CASSLVADGNYGYTF

J gene: TRBJ1-1
V gene: TRBV6-1
CDR3 length: 14
clone size: NA
D gene: NA
CDR3 DNA: TGTGCCAGCAGTCGCTGGGCCGCAAACACTGAAGCTTTCTTT
CDR3 protein: CASSRWAANTEAFF

J gene: TRBJ1-1
V gene: TRBV6-6
CDR3 length: 14
clone size: NA
D gene: TRBD1
CDR3 DNA: TGTGCCAGCAGTTACCTGGACAGGGTGGGTGACGCTTTCTTT
CDR3 protein: CASSYLDRVGDAFF

J gene: TRBJ1-5
V gene: TRBV28
CDR3 length: 12
clone size: NA
D gene: NA
CDR3 DNA: TGTGCCAGCAGTTCGGGTGGTCAGCCCCAGCATTTT
CDR3 protein: CASSSGGQPQHF

J gene: TRBJ1-3
V gene: TRBV6-5
CDR3 length: 15
clone size: once
D gene: NA
CDR3 DNA: TGTGCCAGCTCAGACTCAAGGTCCTCTGGAAACACCATATATTTT
CDR3 protein: CASSDSRSSGNTIYF

J gene: TRBJ2-7
V gene: TRBV20-1
CDR3 length: 10
clone size: NA
D gene: NA
CDR3 DNA: TGCAGTGCGCGAACCTACGAGCAGTACTTC
CDR3 protein: CSARTYEQYF

J gene: TRBJ1-6
V gene: TRBV28
CDR3 length: 17
clone size: NA
D gene: NA
CDR3 DNA: TGTGCCAGCAGTTTATGGGGGGCCGGCTCCTATAATTCACCCCTCCACTTT
CDR3 protein: CASSLWGAGSYNSPLHF

J gene: TRBJ1-1
V gene: TRBV4-1
CDR3 length: 16
clone size: NA
D gene: NA
CDR3 DNA: TGCGCCAGCAGCCAAGAACCGGGGAGCCCAAACACTGAAGCTTTCTTT
CDR3 protein: CASSQEPGSPNTEAFF

J gene: TRBJ2-4
V gene: TRBV4-2
CDR3 length: 17
clone size: few
D gene: TRBD1
CDR3 DNA: TGTGCCAGCAGCCCATCCGGGACAGGAGTAGCCAAAAACATTCAGTACTTC
CDR3 protein: CASSPSGTGVAKNIQYF

J gene: TRBJ1-2
V gene: TRBV9
CDR3 length: 13
clone size: NA
D gene: NA
CDR3 DNA: TGTGCCAGCAGCCCACGGACAGACTATGGCTACACCTTC
CDR3 protein: CASSPRTDYGYTF

J gene: TRBJ1-2
V gene: TRBV6-1
CDR3 length: 14
clone size: NA
D gene: NA
CDR3 DNA: TGTGCCAGCAGTGAAGCGATAGGGGACTATGGCTACACCTTC
CDR3 protein: CASSEAIGDYGYTF

J gene: TRBJ1-1
V gene: TRBV4-1
CDR3 length: 13
clone size: NA
D gene: NA
CDR3 DNA: TGCGCCAGCAGCCAAGTAGAGCAGGGTGAAGCTTTCTTT
CDR3 protein: CASSQVEQGEAFF

J gene: TRBJ2-5
V gene: TRBV5-1
CDR3 length: 15
clone size: NA
D gene: NA
CDR3 DNA: TGCGCCAGCAGCTTTCCTACAGGGTCCGGGGAGACCCAGTACTTC
CDR3 protein: CASSFPTGSGETQYF

J gene: TRBJ2-2
V gene: TRBV9
CDR3 length: 16
clone size: NA
D gene: NA
CDR3 DNA: TGTGCCAGCAGCTACCGGGCGGGGTGGAACACCGGGGAGCTGTTTTTT
CDR3 protein: CASSYRAGWNTGELFF

J gene: TRBJ1-6
V gene: TRBV4-2
CDR3 length: 15
clone size: once
D gene: NA
CDR3 DNA: TGTGCCAGCAGCCAAGTGAGACACAATAATTCACCCCTCCACTTT
CDR3 protein: CASSQVRHNNSPLHF

J gene: TRBJ1-2
V gene: TRBV5-1
CDR3 length: 13
clone size: few
D gene: TRBD1
CDR3 DNA: TGCGCCAGCAGCTTACAGGGGGGTGAAGGCTACACCTTC
CDR3 protein: CASSLQGGEGYTF